The sequence of this T cell receptor beta chain was determined in a study of identical twins. Whole-study findings and limits: Fewer insertions characterized abundant cord blood beta clonotypes, whereas memory repertoires showed none. Among out-of-frame alpha sequences shared by twins, low generation probability occurred in excess.

TCRdb used MiXCR to reprocess the 5' RACE reads, holding one entry per CDR3 protein. The data hold about 690,000 distinct CDR3 sequences, with 21% observed a single time. V lost 6 bases and J lost 2, with 11 bases in between. The CDR3 runs to 14 residues. CDR1 is MNHNS, CDR2 SASEGT, per germline. This clonotype was observed at least ten times. Antigen unknown. A further study also used this sample, focusing on T cells expressing NK-cell markers. That work contributes: Seropositivity for HCMV was found in most of the eight sequenced donors, with one seronegative. These same clonotypes (in several donors) also led the CD3+CD56-NKG2C+ fraction.

The V and J genes are TRBV6-1 and TRBJ1-3; D not certain. Sequencing was done on a sample of PBMCs. The TCR sequence derives from a woman younger than 30 in good health. CDR3 sequence: CASRATLTGNTIYF. CDR3 coding DNA: TGTGCCAGCAGAGCGACACTTACTGGAAACACCATATATTTT.